Listed here is a single T cell receptor (beta chain). Its target is not known. Method: immunoSEQ multiplex PCR; TCRdb's copy keeps in-frame clones and lacks some. The top ten hold less than 2.5% of the sample, which has 55,000 to 80,000 clones, 84% seen once. The CDR3 is 15 amino acids. V was pared by 0 bases and J by 3 bases, with 1 base of the junction left unmatched. CDR1 and CDR2 from the germline V gene are SGHRS and YFSETQ. The data derive from a study of OX40 agonist ivuxolimab in advanced cancers. Peripheral blood came from all dose cohorts at three timepoints. Study observations and caveats: Some patients without response likewise showed low normalized clonal expansion.

Material: CD4+ or CD8+ T cells sorted from blood, obtained in a trial of the OX40 agonist ivuxolimab. This sequence was found in an adult with an advanced solid tumor such as melanoma, head and neck, liver or kidney cancer. This chain links TRBV5-1 with TRBJ1-5, with 9 bases that match TRBD1. CDR3: CASSLGDRDNQPQHF. Written as DNA, the CDR3 is TGCGCCAGCAGCTTGGGGGACAGGGACAATCAGCCCCAGCATTTT.